This T cell receptor (beta chain) was found in a study of CD8 T cells in ankylosing spondylitis. This clonotype was seen only a few times. Antigen unknown. Germline trimming cut 7 bases from V and 4 bases from J; bases unmatched to any gene: 5. This CDR3 is 13 amino acids long. Study findings and constraints: The study looked at matched synovial fluid samples from ankylosing spondylitis patients. Disease-linked clones were reported to be significantly enriched there. About 8 highly homologous variants made up a TCR beta motif, and this motif appeared characteristic of ankylosing spondylitis blood.

By quantitative 5'-RACE with molecular barcodes, the TCR beta libraries were made. TCRdb used MiXCR to reprocess the 5' RACE reads, holding one entry per CDR3 protein. The sample consists of under 550,000 distinct CDR3 sequences, roughly a quarter of them appearing once. Sample: blood, either unsorted or a sorted T cell fraction (not recorded which). The chain combines TRBV12-3 or TRBV12-4 with TRBJ2-3; 7 nucleotides match TRBD2. This TCR derives from a male donor with ankylosing spondylitis. In DNA form, the CDR3 reads TGTGCCAGCAAGAAGCGGGATTCAGATACGCAGTATTTT. Translated, it gives CASKKRDSDTQYF.